This entry concerns a single TCR beta chain. Its antigen is not identified. The identical CDR3 is also encoded by other nucleotide sequences in the sample. The data were taken from a study of Ad26.COV2.S vaccination and SARS-CoV-2 variants. For the study at large: Participants got Ad26.COV2.S intramuscularly, once or twice 56 days apart.

Broader study findings: Non-spike TCR breadth showed similarity between vaccine and placebo recipients.

Treatment denoted: 15 to 20 received Ad26.COV2.S at low or high dose, single or two shots; a few received placebo; per-sample allocation not given. The study sampled participants on day 63 after the first vaccine or placebo injection. Aged 18-55 years, donor was enrolled in Boston in about 2020. In the vaccine, an Ad26 vector expressed the SARS-CoV-2 spike of the Wuhan strain. CDR1 is MNHEY, CDR2 SMNVEV, per germline (reference sequence). V lost 5 bases and J 2 bases, leaving 10 bases between the germline ends. There are 14 residues in the CDR3. Only in-frame clones appear in the TCRdb table, and some are missing; sequencing was by immunoSEQ multiplex PCR. The profile shows roughly 400,000 clones, about 92% of them singletons.

This receptor was taken from a person aged 18-60 years who received the Ad26.COV2.S COVID-19 vaccine or a placebo. This specimen was peripheral blood, taken in a trial of Ad26.COV2.S vaccine versus placebo. The chain joins TRBV27 to TRBJ1-5; D is unclear. The CDR3 nucleotides are TGTGCCAGCAGTCCAACCGGAGGCAATCAGCCCCAGCATTTT. Encoded protein: CASSPTGGNQPQHF.